What follows describes a single T cell receptor beta chain. The data belong to a study of blood T cell repertoires in COVID-19. Across the study: COVID-19 samples, acute and convalescent, were from the United States, Italy and Spain. Sample material is recorded as cDNA or gDNA derived from T cells, B-cell-depleted T cells, or PBMCs.

CDR1 and CDR2 from the germline V gene are SGHVS and FQNEAQ. V lost 5 bases to trimming and J lost 8 bases, with 22 bases between them. There are 17 residues in the CDR3. In the authors' workflow: Amplification of reference gene primers provided the estimated nucleated cell counts. Method: immunoSEQ multiplex PCR; TCRdb's copy keeps in-frame clones and lacks some. That table supplies the V and J calls and clone size; D and trimming were determined from the DNA. Here the sample spans under 200,000 clones, about 88% being singletons. V gene TRBV7-8 combines with J gene TRBJ1-6; no reliable D call. The receptor was isolated from a man aged 40-50 years with active or convalescent COVID-19. The sequenced sample was peripheral blood. The CDR3 is CASSARRTPEIDSPLHF. The CDR3 region has the DNA TGTGCCAGCAGCGCACGACGTACGCCGGAGATTGATTCACCCCTCCACTTT. Based on the CDR3 plus reference TRBV7-8 and TRBJ1-6, the full variable domain is GAGVSQSPRYKVAKRGQDVALRCDPISGHVSLFWYQQALGQGPEFLTYFQNEAQLDKSGLPSDRFFAERPEGSVSTLKIQRTQQEDSAVYLCASSARRTPEIDSPLHFGNGTRLTVT.